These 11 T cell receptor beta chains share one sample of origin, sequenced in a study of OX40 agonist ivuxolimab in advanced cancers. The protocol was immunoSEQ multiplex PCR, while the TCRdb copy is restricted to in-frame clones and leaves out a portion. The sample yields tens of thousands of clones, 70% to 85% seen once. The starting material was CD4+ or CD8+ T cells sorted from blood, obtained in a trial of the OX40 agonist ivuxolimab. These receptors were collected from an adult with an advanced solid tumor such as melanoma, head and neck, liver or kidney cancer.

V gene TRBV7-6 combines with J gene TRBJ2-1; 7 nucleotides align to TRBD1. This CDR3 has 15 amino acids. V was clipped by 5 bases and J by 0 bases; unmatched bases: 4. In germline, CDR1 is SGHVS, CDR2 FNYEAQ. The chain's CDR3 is CASSIGGVSYNEQFF. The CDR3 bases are TGTGCCAGCAGCATAGGGGGCGTCTCCTACAATGAGCAGTTCTTC.

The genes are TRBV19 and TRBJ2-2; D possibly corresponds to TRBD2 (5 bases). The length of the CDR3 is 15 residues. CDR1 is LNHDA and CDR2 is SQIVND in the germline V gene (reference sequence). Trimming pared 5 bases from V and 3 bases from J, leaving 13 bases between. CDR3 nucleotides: TGTGCCAGTAGTCCCAGGAAGCGGTACACCGGGGAGCTGTTTTTT. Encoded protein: CASSPRKRYTGELFF.

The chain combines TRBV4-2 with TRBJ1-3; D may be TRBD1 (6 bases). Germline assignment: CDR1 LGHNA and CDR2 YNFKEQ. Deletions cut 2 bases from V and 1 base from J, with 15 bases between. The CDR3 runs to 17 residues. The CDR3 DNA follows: TGTGCCAGCAGCCAACCCACAGGGAGGCTTTCTGGAAACACCATATATTTT. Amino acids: CASSQPTGRLSGNTIYF.

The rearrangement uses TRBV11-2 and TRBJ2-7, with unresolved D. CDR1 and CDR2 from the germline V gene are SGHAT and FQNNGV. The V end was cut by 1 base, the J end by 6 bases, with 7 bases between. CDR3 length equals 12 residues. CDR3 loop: CASSLAGREQYF. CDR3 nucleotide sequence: TGTGCCAGCAGCTTAGCGGGTCGCGAGCAGTACTTC.

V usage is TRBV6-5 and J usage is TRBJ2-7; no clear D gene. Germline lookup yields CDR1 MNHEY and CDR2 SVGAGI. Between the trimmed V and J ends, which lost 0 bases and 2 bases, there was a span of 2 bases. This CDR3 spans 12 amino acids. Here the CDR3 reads CASSYSPYEQYF. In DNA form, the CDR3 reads TGTGCCAGCAGTTACTCCCCCTACGAGCAGTACTTC.

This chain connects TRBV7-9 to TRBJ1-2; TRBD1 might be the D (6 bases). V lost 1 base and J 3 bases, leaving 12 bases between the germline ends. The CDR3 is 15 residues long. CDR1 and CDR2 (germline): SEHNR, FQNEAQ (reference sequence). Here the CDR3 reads CASSLDTGFHYGYTF. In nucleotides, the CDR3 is TGTGCCAGCAGCTTAGATACAGGGTTTCACTATGGCTACACCTTC.

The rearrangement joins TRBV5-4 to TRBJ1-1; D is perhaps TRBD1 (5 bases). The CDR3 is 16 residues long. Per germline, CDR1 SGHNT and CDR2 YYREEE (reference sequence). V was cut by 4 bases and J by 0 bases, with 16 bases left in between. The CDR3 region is CASSTDSYILNTEAFF. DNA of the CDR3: TGTGCCAGCAGCACCGACAGCTACATTCTGAACACTGAAGCTTTCTTT.

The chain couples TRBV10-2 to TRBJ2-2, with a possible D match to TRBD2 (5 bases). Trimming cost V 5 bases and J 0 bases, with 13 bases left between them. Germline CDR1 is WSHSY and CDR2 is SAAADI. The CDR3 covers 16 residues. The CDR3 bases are TGCGCCAGCAGTTGGGGAGATCTCACGAACACCGGGGAGCTGTTTTTT. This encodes CASSWGDLTNTGELFF.

CDR3 DNA sequence: TGCGCCAGCAGCCTTTTCCCTCATGGCGAGCAGTACTTC. Its translation: CASSLFPHGEQYF. The gene calls are TRBV4-3 and TRBJ2-7; D unresolved. The germline V gene encodes CDR1 LGHNA and CDR2 YSLEER. CDR3 length: 13 residues. V dropped 4 bases and J dropped 6 bases, with 13 bases sitting between them.

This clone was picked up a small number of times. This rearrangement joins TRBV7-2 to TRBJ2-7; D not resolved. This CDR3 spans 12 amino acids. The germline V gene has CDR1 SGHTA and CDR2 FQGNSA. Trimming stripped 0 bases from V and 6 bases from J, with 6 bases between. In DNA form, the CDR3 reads TGTGCCAGCAGCTTAGCGGGTCGCGAGCAGTACTTC. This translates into CASSLAGREQYF.

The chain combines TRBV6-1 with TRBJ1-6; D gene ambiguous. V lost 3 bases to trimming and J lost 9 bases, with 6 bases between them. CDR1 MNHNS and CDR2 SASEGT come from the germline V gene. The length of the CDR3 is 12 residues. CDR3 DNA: TGTGCCAGCAGTGAGCGGGGTTCACCCCTCCACTTT. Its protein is CASSERGSPLHF.